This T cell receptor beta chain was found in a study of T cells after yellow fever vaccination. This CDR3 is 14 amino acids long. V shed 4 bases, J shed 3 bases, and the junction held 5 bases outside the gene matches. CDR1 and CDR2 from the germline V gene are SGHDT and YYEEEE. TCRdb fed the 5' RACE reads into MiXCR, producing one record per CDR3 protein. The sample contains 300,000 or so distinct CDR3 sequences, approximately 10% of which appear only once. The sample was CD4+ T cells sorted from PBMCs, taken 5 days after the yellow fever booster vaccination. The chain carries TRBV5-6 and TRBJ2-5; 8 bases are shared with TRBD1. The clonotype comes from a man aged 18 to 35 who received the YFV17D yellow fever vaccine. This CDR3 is CASSSRDRKETQYF. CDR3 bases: TGTGCCAGCAGCAGCCGGGACAGGAAAGAGACCCAGTACTTC.